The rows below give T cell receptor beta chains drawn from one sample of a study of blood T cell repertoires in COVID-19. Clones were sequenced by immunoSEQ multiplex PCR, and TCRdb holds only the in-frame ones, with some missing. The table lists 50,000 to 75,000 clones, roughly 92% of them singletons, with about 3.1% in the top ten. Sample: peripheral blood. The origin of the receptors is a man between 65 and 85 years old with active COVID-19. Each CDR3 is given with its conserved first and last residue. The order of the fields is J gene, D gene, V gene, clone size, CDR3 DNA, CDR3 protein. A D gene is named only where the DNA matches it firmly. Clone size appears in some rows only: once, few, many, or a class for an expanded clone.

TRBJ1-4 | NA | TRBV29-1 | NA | TGCAGTGTCGGACAGTCAACTAATGAAAAACTGTTTTTT | CSVGQSTNEKLFF
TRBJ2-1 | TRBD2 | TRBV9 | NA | TGTGCCAGCAGCCCACGGCCGGGACTAGCTGTAGATGAGCAGTTCTTC | CASSPRPGLAVDEQFF
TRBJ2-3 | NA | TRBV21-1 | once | TGTGCCAGCAGCAAACCTGGACTAGCGGCAACAGATACGCAGTATTTT | CASSKPGLAATDTQYF
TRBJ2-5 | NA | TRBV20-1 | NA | TGCAGTGCTAGAGTCTATGAGACCCAGTACTTC | CSARVYETQYF
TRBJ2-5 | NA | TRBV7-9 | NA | TGTGCCAGCAGCTTCGTCTCCCCCGGAGAGACCCAGTACTTC | CASSFVSPGETQYF
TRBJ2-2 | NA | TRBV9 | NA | TGTGCCAGCAGCGGACAGGCTAACACCGGGGAGCTGTTTTTT | CASSGQANTGELFF
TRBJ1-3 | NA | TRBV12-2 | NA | TGTGCAAGTCGCTACGGGACAGCCTCTGGAAACACCATATATTTT | CASRYGTASGNTIYF
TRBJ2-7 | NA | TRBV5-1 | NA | TGCGCCAGCAGCTTGGACGCGGGAACCTCCTCCTACGAGCAGTACTTC | CASSLDAGTSSYEQYF
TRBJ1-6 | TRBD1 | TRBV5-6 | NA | TGTGCCAGCAGCCATACAGGGGGGAATAATTCACCCCTCCACTTT | CASSHTGGNNSPLHF
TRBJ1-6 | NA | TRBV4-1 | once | TGCGCCAGCAGCCAATTTGTCGTCGGACAGCGAGGGGTTAAGACACCCCTCCACTTT | CASSQFVVGQRGVKTPLHF
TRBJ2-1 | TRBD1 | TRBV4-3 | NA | TGCGCCAGCAGCCAAGAACAGGGGGCTGGGAATGAGCAGTTCTTC | CASSQEQGAGNEQFF
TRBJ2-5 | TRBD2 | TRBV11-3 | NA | TGTGCCAGCAGCTTAGTACTAGCGGGGTACCAAGAGACCCAGTACTTC | CASSLVLAGYQETQYF
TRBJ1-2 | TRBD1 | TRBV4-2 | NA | TGTGCCAGCAGCCAAATGGGACAGGGTAACTATGGCTACACCTTC | CASSQMGQGNYGYTF
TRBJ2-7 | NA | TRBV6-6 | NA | TGTGCCATCGGAAAGAAACAGGGTTCCCGCGAGCAGTACTTC | CAIGKKQGSREQYF
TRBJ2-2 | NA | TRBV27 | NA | TGTGCCAGCAGTAGGCGCAGGGGTTCGAACACCGGGGAGCTGTTTTTT | CASSRRRGSNTGELFF
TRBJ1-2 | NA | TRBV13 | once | TGTGCCAGCAGCTTAGTTTCGGGGGAGGCCTATGGCTACACCTTC | CASSLVSGEAYGYTF
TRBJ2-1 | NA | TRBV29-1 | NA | TGCAGCGTTGCCCGGGACTACAATGAGCAGTTCTTC | CSVARDYNEQFF
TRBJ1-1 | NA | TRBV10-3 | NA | TGTGCCATCAGTGACGGGGGGGGGAACACTGAAGCTTTCTTT | CAISDGGGNTEAFF
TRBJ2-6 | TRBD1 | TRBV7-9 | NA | TGTGCCAGCAGCTGGGGACAGGTCAGCTCTGGGGCCAACGTCCTGACTTTC | CASSWGQVSSGANVLTF
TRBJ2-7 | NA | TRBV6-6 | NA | TGTGCCAGCAATCCTCCCGCGGGCTACGAGCAGTACTTC | CASNPPAGYEQYF
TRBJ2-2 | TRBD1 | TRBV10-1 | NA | TGCGCCAGCCGGGACAGGAACACCGGGGAGCTGTTTTTT | CASRDRNTGELFF
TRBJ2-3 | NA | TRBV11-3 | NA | TGTGCCAGCAGCTTAGACCCTACAGGGACAGATACGCAGTATTTT | CASSLDPTGTDTQYF
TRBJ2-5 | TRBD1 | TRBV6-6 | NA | TGTGCCAGCAGACTTGACAGGGGACGAGAGACCCAGTACTTC | CASRLDRGRETQYF
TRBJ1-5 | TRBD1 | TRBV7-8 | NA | TGTGCCAGCAGCGCTACCGGGACAGGGCCTCAGCCCCAGCATTTT | CASSATGTGPQPQHF
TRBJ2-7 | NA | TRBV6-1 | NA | TGTGCCAGCAGTAAAGGGTCGGACACCGTGACCTACGAGCAGTACTTC | CASSKGSDTVTYEQYF
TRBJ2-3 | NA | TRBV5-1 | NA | TGCGCCAGCAGCTTGGCAGGAAGAGGCACAGATACGCAGTATTTT | CASSLAGRGTDTQYF
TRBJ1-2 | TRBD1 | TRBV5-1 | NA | TGCGCCAGCAGCTCCCCTGACAGGGGGCTATATGGCTACACCTTC | CASSSPDRGLYGYTF
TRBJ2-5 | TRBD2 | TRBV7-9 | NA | TGTGCCAGCAGCTTCCGGGTAGCGGGGGACCCGGGGACCCAGTACTTC | CASSFRVAGDPGTQYF
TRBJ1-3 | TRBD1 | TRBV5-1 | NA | TGCGCCAGCAGTCACGACAGGGACCGAAACACCATATATTTT | CASSHDRDRNTIYF
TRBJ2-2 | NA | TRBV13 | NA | TGTGCCAGCAGCTTAGGGGCCCCTAACACCGGGGAGCTGTTTTTT | CASSLGAPNTGELFF
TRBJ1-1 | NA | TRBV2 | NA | TGTGCCAGCAATAGACAGATGAACACTGAAGCTTTCTTT | CASNRQMNTEAFF
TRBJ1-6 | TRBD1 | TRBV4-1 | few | TGCGCCAGCAGCCAAGATCCAGCAGGGGGAAGGAATTCACCCCTCCACTTT | CASSQDPAGGRNSPLHF
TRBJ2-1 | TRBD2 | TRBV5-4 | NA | TGTGCCAGCAGCGCGGGGGGATTGAGCTCCTACAATGAGCAGTTCTTC | CASSAGGLSSYNEQFF
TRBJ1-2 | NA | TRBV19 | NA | TGTGCCAGTAGTAGGGACTTTATATCCTATGGCTACACCTTC | CASSRDFISYGYTF
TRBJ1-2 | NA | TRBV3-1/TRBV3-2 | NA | TGTGCCAGCAGCCAAGATGAACGGTATGGCTACACCTTC | CASSQDERYGYTF
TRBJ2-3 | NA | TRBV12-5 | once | TGTGCTAGTGCCCAGGGGGGCCCTAGCACAGATACGCAGTATTTT | CASAQGGPSTDTQYF
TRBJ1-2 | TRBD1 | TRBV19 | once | TGTGCCAGTAAAACGGGGACAGTCTATGGCTACACCTTC | CASKTGTVYGYTF
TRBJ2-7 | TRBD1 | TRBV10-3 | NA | TGTGCCATCAGTGGCGCCGGGACAGGGACTAACTACGAGCAGTACTTC | CAISGAGTGTNYEQYF
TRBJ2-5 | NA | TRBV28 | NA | TGTGCCAGCTGTGGGCTCCCCTGGACCCAGTACTTC | CASCGLPWTQYF
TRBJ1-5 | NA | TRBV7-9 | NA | TGTGCCAGCAGCTCGTCCGGGGAGGGCAATCAGCCCCAGCATTTT | CASSSSGEGNQPQHF
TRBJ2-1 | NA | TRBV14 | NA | TGTGCCAGCAGCCAAGATGCAGGGCGCTCCTACAATGAGCAGTTCTTC | CASSQDAGRSYNEQFF
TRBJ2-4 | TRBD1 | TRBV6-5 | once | TGTGCCAGCAGCCCACCCGGGACAGCAAACATTCAGTACTTC | CASSPPGTANIQYF
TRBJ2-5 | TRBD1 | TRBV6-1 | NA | TGTGCCAGCAGTGAACCCGGGACAGGAAAAGAGACCCAGTACTTC | CASSEPGTGKETQYF
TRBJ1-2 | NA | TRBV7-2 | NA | TGTGCCAGCAGCTTAGATAGGGGTGGCGGCTACACCTTC | CASSLDRGGGYTF
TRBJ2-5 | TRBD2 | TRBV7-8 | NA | TGTGCCAGCAGCCACGGACTAGCGGACCAAGAGACCCAGTACTTC | CASSHGLADQETQYF
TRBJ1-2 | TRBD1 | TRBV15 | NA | TGTGCCACCAGCAGACTACAGGGGAGCTATGGCTACACCTTC | CATSRLQGSYGYTF
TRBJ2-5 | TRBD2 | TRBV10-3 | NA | TGTGCCTCGAGGACTAGCGGGGATCAAGAGACCCAGTACTTC | CASRTSGDQETQYF
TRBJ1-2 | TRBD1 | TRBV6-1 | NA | TGTGCCAGCAGTGACGGGGACAGGGTATTCACTAACTATGGCTACACCTTC | CASSDGDRVFTNYGYTF
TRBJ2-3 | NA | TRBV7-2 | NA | TGTGCCAGCAGCTTAGGTCCTAGCGCCCGCACAGATACGCAGTATTTT | CASSLGPSARTDTQYF
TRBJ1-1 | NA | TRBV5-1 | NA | TGCGCCAGCGGAGGAGTGAACACTGAAGCTTTCTTT | CASGGVNTEAFF
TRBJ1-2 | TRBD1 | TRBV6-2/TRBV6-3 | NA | TGTGCCAGCAGTGTCGACGGGACAGCTTATGGCTACACCTTC | CASSVDGTAYGYTF
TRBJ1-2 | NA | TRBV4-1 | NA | TGCGCCAGCAGCCAAGATGGGACACGTGTTGGCTACACCTTC | CASSQDGTRVGYTF
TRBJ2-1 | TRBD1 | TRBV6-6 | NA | TGTGCCAGCAGTTACGGGCCTACAGGGGACCACAATGAGCAGTTCTTC | CASSYGPTGDHNEQFF